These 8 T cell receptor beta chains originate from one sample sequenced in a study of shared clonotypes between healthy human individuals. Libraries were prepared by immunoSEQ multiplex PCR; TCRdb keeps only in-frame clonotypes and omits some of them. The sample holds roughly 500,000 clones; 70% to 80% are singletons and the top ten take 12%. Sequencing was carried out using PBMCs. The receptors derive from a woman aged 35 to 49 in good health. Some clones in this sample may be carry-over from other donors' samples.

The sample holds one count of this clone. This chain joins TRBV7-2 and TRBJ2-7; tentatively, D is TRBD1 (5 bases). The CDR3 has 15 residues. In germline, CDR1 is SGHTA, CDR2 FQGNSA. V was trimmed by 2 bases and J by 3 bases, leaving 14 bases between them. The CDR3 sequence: CASSLQPSDSYEQYF. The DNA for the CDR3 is TGTGCCAGCAGCTTACAACCCTCAGACAGCTACGAGCAGTACTTC.

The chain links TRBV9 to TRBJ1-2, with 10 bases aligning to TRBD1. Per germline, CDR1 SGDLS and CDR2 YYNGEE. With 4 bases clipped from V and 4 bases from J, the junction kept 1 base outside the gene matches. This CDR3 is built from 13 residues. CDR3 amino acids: CASSRQGAYGYTF. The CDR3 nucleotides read TGTGCCAGCAGCAGACAGGGGGCCTATGGCTACACCTTC.

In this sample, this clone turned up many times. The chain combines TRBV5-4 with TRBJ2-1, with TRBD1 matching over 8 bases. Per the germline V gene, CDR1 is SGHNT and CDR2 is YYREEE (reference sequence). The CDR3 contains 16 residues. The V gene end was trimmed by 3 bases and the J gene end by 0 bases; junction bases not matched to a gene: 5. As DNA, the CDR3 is TGTGCCAGCAGCTCGGACAGGGCGAGCTCCTACAATGAGCAGTTCTTC. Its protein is CASSSDRASSYNEQFF.

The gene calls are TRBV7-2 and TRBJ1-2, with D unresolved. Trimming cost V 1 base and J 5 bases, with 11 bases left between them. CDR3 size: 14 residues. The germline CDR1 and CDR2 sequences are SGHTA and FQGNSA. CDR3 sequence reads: CASSLGDVGYGYTF. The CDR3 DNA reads TGTGCCAGCAGCTTAGGCGACGTTGGGTATGGCTACACCTTC.

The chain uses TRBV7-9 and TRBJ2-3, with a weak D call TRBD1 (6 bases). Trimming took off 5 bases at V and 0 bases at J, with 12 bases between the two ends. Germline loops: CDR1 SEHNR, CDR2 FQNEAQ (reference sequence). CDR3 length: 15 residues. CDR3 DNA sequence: TGTGCCAGCAGCGCACAGGGTCTTAGCACAGATACGCAGTATTTT. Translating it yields CASSAQGLSTDTQYF.

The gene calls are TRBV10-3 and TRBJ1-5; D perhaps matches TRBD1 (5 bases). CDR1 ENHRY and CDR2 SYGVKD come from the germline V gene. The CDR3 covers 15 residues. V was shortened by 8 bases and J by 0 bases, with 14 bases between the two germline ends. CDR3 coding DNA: TGTGCCATCGGTCCCGGACAACCTAGCAATCAGCCCCAGCATTTT. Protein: CAIGPGQPSNQPQHF.

The CDR3 is CSPEAGVANNEQFF. In nucleotides, the CDR3 is TGCAGCCCCGAAGCGGGAGTAGCGAACAATGAGCAGTTCTTC. The chain is built from TRBV29-1 and TRBJ2-1; 8 nucleotides match TRBD2. This CDR3 contains 14 residues. Germline V gives CDR1 SQVTM, CDR2 ANQGSEA. J was trimmed by 5 bases and V by 8 bases; bases with no gene match: 11.

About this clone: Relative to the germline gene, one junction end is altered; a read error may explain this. The CDR3 DNA reads TGCGCCAGCAGGGGGACTAGCGGGACGGCCGGGGAGCTGTCTTTT. Its translation is CASRGTSGTAGELSF. The chain has TRBV10-2 and TRBJ2-2, with 13 bases that match TRBD2. The CDR3 length is 15 residues. The germline V gene encodes CDR1 WSHSY and CDR2 SAAADI.